This T cell receptor beta chain appears in the sequencing data of a study of T cells in Graves' hyperthyroidism and ophthalmopathy. RNA transcripts gave rise to amplified TCR beta CDR3 regions. A first-round RT-PCR of the TCR CDR3 used the HTBI primer set. TCRdb itself ran the multiplex PCR reads through MiXCR, one entry per CDR3 protein. The table includes some 270,000 distinct CDR3 sequences, approximately 13% detected once. Trimming shortened V by 5 bases and J by 1 base, and 15 bases separated the two germline ends. This CDR3 is 15 amino acids long. Germline-derived CDR1 and CDR2 are MNHEY and SMNVEV (reference sequence). This clonotype was recorded many times.

This clonotype was sampled from a woman between 35 and 50 years old with Graves' hyperthyroidism. The sequencing sample was made of blood. This rearrangement joins TRBV27 to TRBJ2-7, with D tentatively TRBD1 (6 bases). The CDR3 loop is CASSPQTGNSYEQYF. CDR3 in DNA: TGTGCCAGCAGTCCTCAGACAGGTAATTCCTACGAGCAGTACTTC.